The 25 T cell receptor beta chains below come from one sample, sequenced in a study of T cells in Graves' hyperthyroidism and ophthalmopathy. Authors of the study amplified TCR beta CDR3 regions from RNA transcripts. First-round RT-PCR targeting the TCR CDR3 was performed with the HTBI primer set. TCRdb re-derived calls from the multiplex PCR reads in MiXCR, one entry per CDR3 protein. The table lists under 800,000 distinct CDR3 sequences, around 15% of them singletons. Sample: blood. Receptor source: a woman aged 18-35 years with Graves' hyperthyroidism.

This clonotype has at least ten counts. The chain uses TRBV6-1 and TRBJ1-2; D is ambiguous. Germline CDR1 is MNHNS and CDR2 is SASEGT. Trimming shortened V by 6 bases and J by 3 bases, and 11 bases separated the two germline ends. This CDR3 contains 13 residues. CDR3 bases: TGTGCCAGCAGGCCAGTGGCGGACTATGGCTACACCTTC. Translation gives CASRPVADYGYTF.

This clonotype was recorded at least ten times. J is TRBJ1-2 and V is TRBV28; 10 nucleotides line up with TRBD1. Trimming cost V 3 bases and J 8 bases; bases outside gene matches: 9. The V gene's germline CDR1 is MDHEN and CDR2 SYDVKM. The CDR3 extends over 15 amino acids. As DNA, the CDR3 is TGTGCCAGCAGTTTCTGGGCGGGACAGGGGCGAGGCTACACCTTC. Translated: CASSFWAGQGRGYTF.

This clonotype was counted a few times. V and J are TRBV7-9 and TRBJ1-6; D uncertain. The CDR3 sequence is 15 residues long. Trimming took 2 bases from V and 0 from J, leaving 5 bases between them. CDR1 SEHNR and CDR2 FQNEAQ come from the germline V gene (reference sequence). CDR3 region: CASSLPSSYNSPLHF. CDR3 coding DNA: TGTGCCAGCAGCTTACCGAGCTCCTATAATTCACCCCTCCACTTT.

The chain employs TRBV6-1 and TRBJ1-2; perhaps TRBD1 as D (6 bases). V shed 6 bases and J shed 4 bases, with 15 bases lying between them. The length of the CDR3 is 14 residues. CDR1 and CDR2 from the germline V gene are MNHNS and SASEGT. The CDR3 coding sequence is TGTGCCAGCAGGCAAACCGGGACACTCTATGGCTACACCTTC. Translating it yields CASRQTGTLYGYTF.

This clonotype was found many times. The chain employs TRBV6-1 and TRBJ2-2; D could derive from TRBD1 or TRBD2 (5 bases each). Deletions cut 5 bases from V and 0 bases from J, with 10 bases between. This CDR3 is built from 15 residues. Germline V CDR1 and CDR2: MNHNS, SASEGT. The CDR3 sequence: CASSLGPTNTGELFF. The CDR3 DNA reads TGTGCCAGCAGTTTGGGACCGACGAACACCGGGGAGCTGTTTTTT.

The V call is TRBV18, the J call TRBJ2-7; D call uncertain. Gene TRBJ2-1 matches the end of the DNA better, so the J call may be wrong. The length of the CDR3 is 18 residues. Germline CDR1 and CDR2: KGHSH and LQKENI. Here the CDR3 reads CASSQMGGLGVKTYEQFF. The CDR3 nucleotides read TGTGCCAGCTCACAGATGGGTGGATTAGGAGTGAAAACCTACGAGCAGTTCTTC.

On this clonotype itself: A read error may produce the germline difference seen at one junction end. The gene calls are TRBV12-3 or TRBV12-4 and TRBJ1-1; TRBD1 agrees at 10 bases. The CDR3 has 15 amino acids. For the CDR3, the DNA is TGTGCCAGCAGGGGACAGGGGCGCGGAAACACTGAAGCCTTCTTT. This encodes CASRGQGRGNTEAFF.

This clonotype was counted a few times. The CDR3 is CASSPKRKNTGELFF. The DNA of the CDR3 is TGTGCCAGCAGCCCAAAGCGGAAGAACACCGGGGAGCTGTTTTTT. The chain employs TRBV5-6 and TRBJ2-2, with a weak D call TRBD2 (5 bases). Per the germline V gene, CDR1 is SGHDT and CDR2 is YYEEEE. The CDR3 sequence is 15 residues long. V lost 4 bases, J lost 1 base, and 11 bases lay in between.

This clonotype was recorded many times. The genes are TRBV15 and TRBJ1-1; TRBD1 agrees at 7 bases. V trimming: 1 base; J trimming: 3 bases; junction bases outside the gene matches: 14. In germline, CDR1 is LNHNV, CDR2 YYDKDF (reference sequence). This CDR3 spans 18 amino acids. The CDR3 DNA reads TGTGCCACCAGCAGAGGAATTAAGCTAAGGGGGCGCGACACTGAAGCTTTCTTT. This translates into CATSRGIKLRGRDTEAFF.

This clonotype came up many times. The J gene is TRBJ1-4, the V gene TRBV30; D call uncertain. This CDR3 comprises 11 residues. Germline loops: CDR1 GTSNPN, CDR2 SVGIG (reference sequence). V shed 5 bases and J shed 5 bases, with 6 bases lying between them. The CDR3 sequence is CAWELNEKLFF. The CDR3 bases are TGTGCCTGGGAGCTGAATGAAAAACTGTTTTTT.

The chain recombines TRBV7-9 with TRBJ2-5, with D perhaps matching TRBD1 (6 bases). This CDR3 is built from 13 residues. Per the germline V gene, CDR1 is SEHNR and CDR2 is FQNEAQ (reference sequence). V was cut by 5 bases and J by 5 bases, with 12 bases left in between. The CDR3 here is CASSTQGPETQYF. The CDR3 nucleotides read TGTGCCAGCAGCACACAGGGTCCTGAGACCCAGTACTTC.

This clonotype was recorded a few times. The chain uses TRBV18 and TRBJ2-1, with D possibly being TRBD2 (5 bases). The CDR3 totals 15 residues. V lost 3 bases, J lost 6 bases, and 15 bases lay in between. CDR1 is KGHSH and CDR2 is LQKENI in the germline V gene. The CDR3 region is CASSPGSARGNEQFF. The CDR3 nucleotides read TGTGCCAGCTCACCCGGCTCGGCTCGGGGCAATGAGCAGTTCTTC. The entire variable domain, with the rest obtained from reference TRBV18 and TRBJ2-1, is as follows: NAGVMQNPRHLVRRRGQEARLRCSPMKGHSHVYWYRQLPEEGLKFMVYLQKENIIDESGMPKERFSAEFPKEGPSILRIQQVVRGDSAAYFCASSPGSARGNEQFFGPGTRLTVL.

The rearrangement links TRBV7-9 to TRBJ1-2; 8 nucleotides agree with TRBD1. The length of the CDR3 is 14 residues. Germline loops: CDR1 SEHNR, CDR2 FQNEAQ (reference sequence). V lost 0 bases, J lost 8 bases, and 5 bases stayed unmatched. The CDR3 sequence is CASSLAQGAKGYTF. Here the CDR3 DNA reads TGTGCCAGCAGCTTAGCGCAGGGGGCTAAAGGCTACACCTTC.

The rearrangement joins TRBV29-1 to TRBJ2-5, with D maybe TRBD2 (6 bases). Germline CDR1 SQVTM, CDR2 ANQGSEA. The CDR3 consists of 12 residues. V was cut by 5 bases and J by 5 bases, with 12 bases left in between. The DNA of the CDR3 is TGCAGCGTTCACAGCGGGTCGGAGACCCAGTACTTC. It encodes CSVHSGSETQYF.

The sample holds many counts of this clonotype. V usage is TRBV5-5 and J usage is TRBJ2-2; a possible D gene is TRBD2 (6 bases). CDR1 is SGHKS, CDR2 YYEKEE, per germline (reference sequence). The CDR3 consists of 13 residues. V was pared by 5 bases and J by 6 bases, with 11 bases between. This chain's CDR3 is CASRRTSSGELFF. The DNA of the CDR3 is TGTGCCAGCAGGCGTACTAGCTCCGGGGAGCTGTTTTTT.

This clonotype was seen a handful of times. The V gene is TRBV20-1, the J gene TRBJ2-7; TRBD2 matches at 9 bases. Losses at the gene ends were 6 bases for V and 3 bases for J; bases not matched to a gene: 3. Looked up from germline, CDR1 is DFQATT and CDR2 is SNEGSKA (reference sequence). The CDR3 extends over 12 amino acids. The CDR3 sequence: CSATTSGYEQYF. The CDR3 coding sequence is TGCAGTGCCACGACTAGCGGCTACGAGCAGTACTTC.

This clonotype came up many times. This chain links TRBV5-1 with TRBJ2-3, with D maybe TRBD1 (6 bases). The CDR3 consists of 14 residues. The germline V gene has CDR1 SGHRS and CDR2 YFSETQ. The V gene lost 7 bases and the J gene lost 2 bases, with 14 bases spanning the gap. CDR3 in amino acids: CASGQQVSTDTQYF. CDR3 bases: TGCGCCAGCGGACAGCAAGTATCCACAGATACGCAGTATTTT.

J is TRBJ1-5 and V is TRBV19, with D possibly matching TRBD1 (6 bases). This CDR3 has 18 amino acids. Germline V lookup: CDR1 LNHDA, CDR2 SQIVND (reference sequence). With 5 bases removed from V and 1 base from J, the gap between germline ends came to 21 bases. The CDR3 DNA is TGTGCCAGTAGTCCCCTGTTCAGGGAGGGGGTCAGCAATCAGCCCCAGCATTTT. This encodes CASSPLFREGVSNQPQHF.

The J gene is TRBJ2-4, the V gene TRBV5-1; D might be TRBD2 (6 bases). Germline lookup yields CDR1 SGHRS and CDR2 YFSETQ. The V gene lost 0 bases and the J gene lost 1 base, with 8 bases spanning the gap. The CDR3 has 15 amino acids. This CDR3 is CASSLVAGAKNIQYF. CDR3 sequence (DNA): TGCGCCAGCAGCTTGGTCGCGGGGGCCAAAAACATTCAGTACTTC.

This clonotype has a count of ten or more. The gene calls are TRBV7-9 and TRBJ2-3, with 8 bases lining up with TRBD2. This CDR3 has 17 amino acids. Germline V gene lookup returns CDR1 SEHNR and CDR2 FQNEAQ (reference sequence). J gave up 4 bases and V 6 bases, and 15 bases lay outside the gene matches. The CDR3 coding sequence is TGTGCCAGCAGTTTACCTGCGACGGGAGGGCCAGCAGATACGCAGTATTTT. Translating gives CASSLPATGGPADTQYF.

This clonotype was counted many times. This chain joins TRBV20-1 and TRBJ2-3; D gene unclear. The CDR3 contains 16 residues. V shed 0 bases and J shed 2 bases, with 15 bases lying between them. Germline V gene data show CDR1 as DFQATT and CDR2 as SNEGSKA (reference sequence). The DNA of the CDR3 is TGCAGTGCTAGAGATCTCATGAGGCAACCCACAGATACGCAGTATTTT. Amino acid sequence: CSARDLMRQPTDTQYF.

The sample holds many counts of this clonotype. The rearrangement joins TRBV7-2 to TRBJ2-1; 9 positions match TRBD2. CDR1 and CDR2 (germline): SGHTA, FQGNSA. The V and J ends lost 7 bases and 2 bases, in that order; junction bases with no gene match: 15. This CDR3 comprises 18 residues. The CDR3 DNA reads TGTGCCAGCACCCCAGACCAGCGGGAGGATCGACCCTACAATGAGCAGTTCTTC. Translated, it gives CASTPDQREDRPYNEQFF. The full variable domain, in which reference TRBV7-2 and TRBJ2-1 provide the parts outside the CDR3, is GAGVSQSPSNKVTEKGKDVELRCDPISGHTALYWYRQSLGQGLEFLIYFQGNSAPDKSGLPSDRFSAERTGGSVSTLTIQRTQQEDSAVYLCASTPDQREDRPYNEQFFGPGTRLTVL.

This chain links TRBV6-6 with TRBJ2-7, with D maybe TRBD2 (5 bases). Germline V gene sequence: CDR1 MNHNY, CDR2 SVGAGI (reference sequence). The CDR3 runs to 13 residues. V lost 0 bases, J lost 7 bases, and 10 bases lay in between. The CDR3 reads CASSYSLAGEQYF. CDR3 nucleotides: TGTGCCAGCAGTTACTCGTTGGCGGGTGAGCAGTACTTC.

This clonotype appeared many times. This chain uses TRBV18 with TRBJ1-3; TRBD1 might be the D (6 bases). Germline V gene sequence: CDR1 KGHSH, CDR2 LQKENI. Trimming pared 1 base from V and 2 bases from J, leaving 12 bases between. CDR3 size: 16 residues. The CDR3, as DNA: TGTGCCAGCTCACCACGGAGGGGGACCGCTGGAAACACCATATATTTT. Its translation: CASSPRRGTAGNTIYF. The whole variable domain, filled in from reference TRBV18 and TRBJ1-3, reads NAGVMQNPRHLVRRRGQEARLRCSPMKGHSHVYWYRQLPEEGLKFMVYLQKENIIDESGMPKERFSAEFPKEGPSILRIQQVVRGDSAAYFCASSPRRGTAGNTIYFGEGSWLTVV.

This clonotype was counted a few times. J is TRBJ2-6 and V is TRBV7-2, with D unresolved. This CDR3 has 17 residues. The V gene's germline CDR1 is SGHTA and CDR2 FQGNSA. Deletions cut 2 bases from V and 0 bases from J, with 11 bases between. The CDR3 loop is CASSLSPPGSGANVLTF. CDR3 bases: TGTGCCAGCAGCTTATCGCCGCCGGGCTCTGGGGCCAACGTCCTGACTTTC.